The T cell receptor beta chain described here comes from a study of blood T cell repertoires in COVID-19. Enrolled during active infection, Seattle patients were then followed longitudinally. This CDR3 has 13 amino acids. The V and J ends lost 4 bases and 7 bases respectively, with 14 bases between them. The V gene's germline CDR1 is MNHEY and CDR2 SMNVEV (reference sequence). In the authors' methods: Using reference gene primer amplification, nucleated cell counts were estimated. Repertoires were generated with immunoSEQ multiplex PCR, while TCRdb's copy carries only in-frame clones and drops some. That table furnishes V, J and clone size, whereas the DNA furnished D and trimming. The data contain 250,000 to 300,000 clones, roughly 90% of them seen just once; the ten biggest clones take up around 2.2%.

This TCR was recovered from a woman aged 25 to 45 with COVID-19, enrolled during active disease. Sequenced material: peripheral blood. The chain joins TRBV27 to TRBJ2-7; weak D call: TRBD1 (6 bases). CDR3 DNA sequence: TGTGCCAGCAGTTACGGGCAGGGGCGGGAGCAGTACTTC. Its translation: CASSYGQGREQYF.